The T cell receptor beta chain under discussion was sequenced for a study of T cell repertoires in cytomegalovirus infection. The CDR3 covers 15 residues. Trimming removed 7 bases at V and 4 bases at J, with 19 bases between. The V gene's germline CDR1 is LNHDA and CDR2 SQIVND (reference sequence). Via MiXCR, TCRdb re-called the reads, giving one row per CDR3 protein. The sample shows fewer than 1,000,000 distinct CDR3 sequences, approximately 33% of them seen only once. Only a few counts were recorded for this clonotype. The antigen remains unidentified. This material consisted of cultured CD8+ T cells from PBMCs, taken from culture after CMV antigen stimulation. This sequence was found in a human donor in good health (CMV status not recorded). Some clones in this sample may be carry-over from other donors' samples. V usage is TRBV19 and J usage is TRBJ1-1, with no clear D. This CDR3 reads CASIQTPSRLTEAFF. The DNA for the CDR3 is TGTGCCAGTATCCAAACTCCAAGTAGACTCACTGAAGCTTTCTTT.